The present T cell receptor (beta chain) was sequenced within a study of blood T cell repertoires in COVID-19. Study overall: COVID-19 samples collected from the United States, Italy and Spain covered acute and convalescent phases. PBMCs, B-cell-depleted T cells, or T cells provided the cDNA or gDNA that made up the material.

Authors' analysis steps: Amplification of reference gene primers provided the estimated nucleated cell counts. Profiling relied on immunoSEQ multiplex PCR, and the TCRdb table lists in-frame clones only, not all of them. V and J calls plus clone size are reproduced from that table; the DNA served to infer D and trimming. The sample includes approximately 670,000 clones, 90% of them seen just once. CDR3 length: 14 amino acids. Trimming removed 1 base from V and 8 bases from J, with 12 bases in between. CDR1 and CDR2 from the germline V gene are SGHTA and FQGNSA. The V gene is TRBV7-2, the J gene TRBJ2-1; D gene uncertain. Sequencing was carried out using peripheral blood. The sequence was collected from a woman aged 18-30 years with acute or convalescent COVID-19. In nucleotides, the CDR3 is TGTGCCAGCAGCTTAGGTAATCTAGTATATGAGCAGTTCTTC. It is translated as CASSLGNLVYEQFF.